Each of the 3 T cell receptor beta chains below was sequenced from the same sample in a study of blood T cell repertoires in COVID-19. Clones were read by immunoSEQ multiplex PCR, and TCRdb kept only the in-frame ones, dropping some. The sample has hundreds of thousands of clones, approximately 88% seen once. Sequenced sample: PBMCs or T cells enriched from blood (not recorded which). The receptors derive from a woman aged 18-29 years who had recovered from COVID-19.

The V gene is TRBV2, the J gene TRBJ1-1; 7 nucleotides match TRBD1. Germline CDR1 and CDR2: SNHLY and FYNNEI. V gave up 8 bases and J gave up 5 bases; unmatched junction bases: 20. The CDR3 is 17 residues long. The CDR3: CASYGVTGKGASTEAFF. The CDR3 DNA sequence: TGTGCCAGCTATGGGGTGACAGGGAAGGGTGCGAGTACTGAAGCTTTCTTT.

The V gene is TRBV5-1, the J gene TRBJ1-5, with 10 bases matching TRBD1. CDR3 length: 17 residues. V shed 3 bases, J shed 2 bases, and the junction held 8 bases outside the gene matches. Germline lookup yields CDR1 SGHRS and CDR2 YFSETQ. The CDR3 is CASSSGTGEGGNQPQHF. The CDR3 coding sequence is TGCGCCAGCAGCTCGGGGACAGGGGAGGGAGGCAATCAGCCCCAGCATTTT.

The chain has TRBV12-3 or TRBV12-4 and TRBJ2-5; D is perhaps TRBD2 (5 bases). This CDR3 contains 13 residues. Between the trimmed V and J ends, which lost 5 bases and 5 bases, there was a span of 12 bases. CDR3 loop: CASSVSGSETQYF. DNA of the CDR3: TGTGCCAGCAGTGTGAGCGGTTCGGAGACCCAGTACTTC.